This T cell receptor (beta chain) was found in a study of identical twins. Study conclusions and caveats: Clonotypes of the beta chain that were abundant in cord blood carried fewer insertions (memory repertoires showed none). Out-of-frame alpha sequences common to twins exhibited an excess of low generation probability.

V was cut by 5 bases and J by 3 bases, with 14 bases left in between. The CDR3 is made up of 14 amino acids. Comments on this clonotype: The antigen is unknown.

TCRdb passed the 5' RACE reads through MiXCR, listing each CDR3 protein once. The table records 200,000 to 300,000 distinct CDR3 sequences, about 10% of them present only once. The material sequenced was memory T cells sorted from blood. This TCR was sampled from a middle-aged man in good health. This chain connects TRBV12-3 or TRBV12-4 to TRBJ2-7; D gene uncertain. The CDR3 is CASSPDGPLYEQYF. The CDR3 nucleotides read TGTGCCAGCAGTCCCGACGGGCCACTCTACGAGCAGTACTTC.